One and the same sample provided the 31 T cell receptor beta chains below, sequenced in a study of T cell repertoires in cytomegalovirus infection. TCRdb passed the reads through MiXCR, listing each CDR3 protein once. The profile shows some 180,000 distinct CDR3 sequences, about 21% of them singletons. Sequences were obtained from PBMCs. The source of these receptors is a human donor in good health (CMV status not recorded). Some clones in this sample may be carry-over from other donors' samples.

The CDR3 DNA is TGTGCCAGCACCCCAGTGACCGAGACCCAGTACTTC. Its protein product is CASTPVTETQYF. The rearrangement uses TRBV11-2 and TRBJ2-5, with D uncertain. The V end was cut by 7 bases, the J end by 5 bases, with 11 bases between. CDR1 and CDR2 (germline): SGHAT, FQNNGV. The CDR3 totals 12 residues.

CDR3 residues: CASSLIGVRELFF. The CDR3 region has the DNA TGCGCCAGCAGCTTGATCGGCGTGAGGGAGCTGTTTTTT. V usage is TRBV5-1 and J usage is TRBJ2-2; D is unclear. Germline V gene sequence: CDR1 SGHRS, CDR2 YFSETQ. V dropped 1 base and J dropped 9 bases, with 10 bases sitting between them. The CDR3 runs to 13 residues.

J is TRBJ2-7 and V is TRBV6-1; 7 bases are a match to TRBD1. With 5 bases clipped from V and 4 bases from J, the junction kept 8 bases outside the gene matches. The germline gives CDR1 MNHNS, CDR2 SASEGT. The CDR3 length is 14 residues. The CDR3 loop is CASSYRGQTYEQYF. The DNA of the CDR3 is TGTGCCAGCAGTTACCGGGGACAGACTTACGAGCAGTACTTC.

The chain is built from TRBV5-4 and TRBJ2-5; D remains ambiguous. Germline assignment: CDR1 SGHNT and CDR2 YYREEE (reference sequence). V was shortened by 0 bases and J by 1 base, with 10 bases between the two germline ends. The CDR3 consists of 15 residues. CDR3 in amino acids: CASSLDQLLQETQYF. The CDR3 region has the DNA TGTGCCAGCAGCTTGGATCAGCTACTCCAAGAGACCCAGTACTTC.

This clonotype was observed a few times. The gene calls are TRBV7-8 and TRBJ1-1; D is possibly TRBD1 (5 bases). Trimming stripped 3 bases from V and 0 bases from J, with 11 bases between. CDR1 and CDR2 from the germline V gene are SGHVS and FQNEAQ. This CDR3 comprises 15 residues. For the CDR3, the DNA is TGTGCCAGCAGCTTGGCAGGGATCATGAACACTGAAGCTTTCTTT. Residues: CASSLAGIMNTEAFF. The entire variable domain, with the rest obtained from reference TRBV7-8 and TRBJ1-1, is as follows: GAGVSQSPRYKVAKRGQDVALRCDPISGHVSLFWYQQALGQGPEFLTYFQNEAQLDKSGLPSDRFFAERPEGSVSTLKIQRTQQEDSAVYLCASSLAGIMNTEAFFGQGTRLTVV.

This chain links TRBV7-9 with TRBJ2-3, with 8 positions matching TRBD2. Germline V gene data show CDR1 as SEHNR and CDR2 as FQNEAQ (reference sequence). This CDR3 contains 14 residues. After removal of 5 bases from V and 2 bases from J, the junction contained 3 bases not matched to a gene. CDR3 bases: TGTGCCAGCAGCCGTAGCGGGAACACAGATACGCAGTATTTT. This sequence encodes CASSRSGNTDTQYF.

This clonotype was seen many times. The chain couples TRBV28 to TRBJ2-3; 9 bases agree with TRBD1. This CDR3 contains 16 residues. Looked up from germline, CDR1 is MDHEN and CDR2 is SYDVKM. The V segment lost 5 bases and the J segment 3 bases; nucleotides outside the gene matches: 9. DNA of the CDR3: TGTGCCAGCAGTGCGCACACCGGGACAGGGACAGATACGCAGTATTTT. Amino acids: CASSAHTGTGTDTQYF.

V gene TRBV5-1 combines with J gene TRBJ2-2, with a tentative D call TRBD1 (6 bases). Germline V gene data show CDR1 as SGHRS and CDR2 as YFSETQ. V was clipped by 4 bases and J by 4 bases, with 14 bases between them. The length of the CDR3 is 15 residues. DNA for the CDR3: TGCGCCAGCAGCCAAGACAGGCTACGCACCGGGGAGCTGTTTTTT. Its translation: CASSQDRLRTGELFF.

The chain employs TRBV9 and TRBJ1-1; 7 bases are shared with TRBD1. The length of the CDR3 is 15 residues. Germline V lookup: CDR1 SGDLS, CDR2 YYNGEE. The V gene end was trimmed by 3 bases and the J gene end by 4 bases; junction bases not matched to a gene: 9. Here the CDR3 reads CASSAAPTGATEAFF. The DNA of the CDR3 is TGTGCCAGCAGCGCCGCCCCCACAGGGGCCACTGAAGCTTTCTTT.

The V gene is TRBV4-2, the J gene TRBJ2-6; no firm D call. CDR1 LGHNA and CDR2 YNFKEQ come from the germline V gene. The CDR3 is made up of 15 amino acids. V dropped 0 bases and J dropped 0 bases, with 3 bases sitting between them. CDR3 region: CASSQDNSGANVLTF. Written as DNA, the CDR3 is TGTGCCAGCAGCCAAGACAACTCTGGGGCCAACGTCCTGACTTTC.

This clonotype has at least ten counts. The chain joins TRBV7-2 to TRBJ1-3, with unresolved D. V lost 2 bases and J 4 bases, leaving 6 bases between the germline ends. CDR1 and CDR2 (germline): SGHTA, FQGNSA. The CDR3 sequence is 13 residues long. As DNA, the CDR3 is TGTGCCAGCAGCTTACTTTGGGGAAACACCATATATTTT. The encoded protein is CASSLLWGNTIYF.

This chain connects TRBV5-1 to TRBJ2-7, with 7 bases fitting TRBD1. The germline V gene has CDR1 SGHRS and CDR2 YFSETQ. The CDR3 is made up of 14 amino acids. With 3 bases clipped from V and 8 bases from J, the junction kept 11 bases outside the gene matches. CDR3: CASSSPDRAYKQYF. Written as DNA, the CDR3 is TGCGCCAGCAGCTCTCCCGACAGGGCTTACAAGCAGTACTTC.

This chain uses TRBV29-1 with TRBJ2-2, with 8 bases fitting TRBD2. The CDR3 covers 15 residues. The junction had 4 bases not matched to a gene; V was cut back by 3 bases and J by 1 base. CDR1 is SQVTM and CDR2 is ANQGSEA in the germline V gene. For the CDR3, the DNA is TGCAGCGTTGATAGGCGGGAGGTGAACACCGGGGAGCTGTTTTTT. Residues: CSVDRREVNTGELFF.

This clonotype occurred once. The junction does not match germline at one end; this may be a read error. The rearrangement joins TRBV7-9 to TRBJ2-2, with a possible D match to TRBD2 (5 bases). The CDR3 has 15 amino acids. Germline V CDR1 and CDR2: SEHNR, FQNEAQ (reference sequence). This chain's CDR3 is CASSFGGTNTGVLFF. The CDR3 nucleotides are TGTGCCAGCAGCTTTGGAGGAACCAACACCGGGGTGCTGTTTTTT.

The rearrangement links TRBV12-3 or TRBV12-4 to TRBJ2-1; no clear D gene. Trimming pared 4 bases from V and 2 bases from J, leaving 12 bases between. The CDR3 spans 15 residues. CDR3 residues: CASSSLTETYNEQFF. The CDR3 nucleotides are TGTGCCAGCAGTTCGTTGACCGAAACCTACAATGAGCAGTTCTTC.

The chain links TRBV7-9 to TRBJ1-2; no clear D gene. Trimming removed 5 bases at V and 0 bases at J, with 7 bases between. The CDR3 loop spans 13 amino acids. Looked up from germline, CDR1 is SEHNR and CDR2 is FQNEAQ (reference sequence). CDR3 nucleotide sequence: TGTGCCAGCAGCCCCTCATCTAACTATGGCTACACCTTC. This translates into CASSPSSNYGYTF.

The CDR3 DNA reads TGTGCCATCAAATCAGGGAGCTACGAGCAGTACTTC. It is translated as CAIKSGSYEQYF. This chain links TRBV10-3 with TRBJ2-7; D is possibly TRBD1 or TRBD2 (5 bases each). V lost 7 bases, J lost 3 bases, and 10 bases lay in between. The CDR3 totals 12 residues. Germline loops: CDR1 ENHRY, CDR2 SYGVKD.

J is TRBJ2-1 and V is TRBV5-6; 9 nucleotides line up with TRBD1. This CDR3 is built from 17 residues. CDR1 is SGHDT, CDR2 YYEEEE, per germline. J lost 5 bases, V lost 4 bases, and 13 bases had no gene match. This CDR3 reads CASSRTGTGRPDNEQFF. The CDR3 DNA sequence: TGTGCCAGCAGCCGCACAGGGACAGGGCGCCCGGACAATGAGCAGTTCTTC.

This chain links TRBV25-1 with TRBJ2-7; the match to TRBD2 covers 9 bases. This CDR3 comprises 15 residues. Germline V gives CDR1 MGHDK, CDR2 SYGVNS. V lost 6 bases and J lost 3; bases outside the gene matches: 9. This CDR3 reads CASSFDGTSNYEQYF. In DNA form, the CDR3 reads TGTGCCAGCAGCTTCGACGGGACTAGCAACTACGAGCAGTACTTC.

The chain has TRBV28 and TRBJ1-1, with D perhaps TRBD1 (5 bases). The CDR3 extends over 15 amino acids. Germline CDR1 reads MDHEN; CDR2 reads SYDVKM. V shed 6 bases and J shed 2 bases, with 16 bases lying between them. The CDR3 DNA is TGTGCCAGCAGGGGACCGGGACGGCTAAACACTGAAGCTTTCTTT. As protein: CASRGPGRLNTEAFF.

This clonotype was observed many times. This chain links TRBV7-8 with TRBJ1-4; a weak D match, TRBD1 (6 bases). V lost 5 bases and J 8 bases, leaving 24 bases between the germline ends. The germline V gene encodes CDR1 SGHVS and CDR2 FQNEAQ. The CDR3 totals 17 residues. The CDR3 loop reads CASSPRGSAGRGEKLFF. CDR3 nucleotide sequence: TGTGCCAGCAGCCCAAGGGGGTCGGCAGGGAGGGGGGAAAAACTGTTTTTT. The whole variable domain, remainder taken from reference TRBV7-8 and TRBJ1-4, is GAGVSQSPRYKVAKRGQDVALRCDPISGHVSLFWYQQALGQGPEFLTYFQNEAQLDKSGLPSDRFFAERPEGSVSTLKIQRTQQEDSAVYLCASSPRGSAGRGEKLFFGSGTQLSVL.

This clonotype was picked up a small number of times. The chain couples TRBV19 to TRBJ2-4; D is perhaps TRBD2 (6 bases). Germline CDR1 is LNHDA and CDR2 is SQIVND (reference sequence). The ends were cut back, 5 bases at V and 0 bases at J, with 11 bases in the middle. This CDR3 spans 15 amino acids. CDR3 in amino acids: CASSYGSGAKNIQYF. As DNA, the CDR3 is TGTGCCAGTAGTTATGGTAGCGGAGCCAAAAACATTCAGTACTTC.

This clonotype was detected a few times. The rearrangement uses TRBV7-2 and TRBJ1-1, with D unclear. The germline V and J ends were trimmed by 1 base and 1 base, with 7 bases remaining between them. CDR1 is SGHTA and CDR2 is FQGNSA in the germline V gene. The CDR3 spans 14 residues. The CDR3 nucleotides read TGTGCCAGCAGCTTAGAGGTCTCGAACACTGAAGCTTTCTTT. This translates into CASSLEVSNTEAFF.

At least ten counts were recorded for this clonotype. V and J are TRBV7-2 and TRBJ2-3; 9 bases fit TRBD2. The germline V gene has CDR1 SGHTA and CDR2 FQGNSA. V was clipped by 1 base and J by 4 bases; unmatched bases: 12. This CDR3 comprises 18 residues. The CDR3 reads CASSLVISSGTVADTQYF. The CDR3 DNA sequence: TGTGCCAGCAGCTTAGTCATCTCTAGCGGGACCGTAGCAGATACGCAGTATTTT.

This clonotype was seen many times. This chain links TRBV7-2 with TRBJ1-3; D perhaps matches TRBD1 (5 bases). The germline gives CDR1 SGHTA, CDR2 FQGNSA. The CDR3 contains 15 residues. V lost 1 base and J lost 4, with 11 bases in between. CDR3 amino acids: CASSLVGGNGNTIYF. In DNA form, the CDR3 reads TGTGCCAGCAGCTTAGTTGGGGGGAACGGAAACACCATATATTTT. The full variable domain, completed using reference TRBV7-2 and TRBJ1-3, is GAGVSQSPSNKVTEKGKDVELRCDPISGHTALYWYRQSLGQGLEFLIYFQGNSAPDKSGLPSDRFSAERTGGSVSTLTIQRTQQEDSAVYLCASSLVGGNGNTIYFGEGSWLTVV.

This clonotype was seen only a few times. CDR3 bases: TGCGCCAGCAGCCAAGATCGAGGAGCGGGGGGCTACGAGCAGTACTTC. As protein: CASSQDRGAGGYEQYF. The chain uses TRBV4-1 and TRBJ2-7; TRBD2 aligns across 9 bases. CDR3 size: 16 residues. V was pared by 0 bases and J by 3 bases, with 6 bases of the junction left unmatched. From germline, CDR1 is MGHRA and CDR2 YSYEKL.

The sample holds a few counts of this clonotype. The J gene is TRBJ1-1, the V gene TRBV5-4, with D possibly being TRBD1 (6 bases). Germline CDR1 SGHNT, CDR2 YYREEE (reference sequence). CDR3 length: 15 residues. The V end was cut by 2 bases, the J end by 4 bases, with 15 bases between. CDR3 DNA: TGTGCCAGCAGCTTCAGAACAGGGTCGGGCACTGAAGCTTTCTTT. It is translated as CASSFRTGSGTEAFF.

In this sample, this clonotype turned up many times. The chain couples TRBV12-3 or TRBV12-4 to TRBJ1-1; 9 nucleotides line up with TRBD1. Trimming cost V 5 bases and J 3 bases; bases outside gene matches: 13. The CDR3 spans 17 residues. CDR3 in DNA: TGTGCCAGCAGTCGGGACAGGGCATCCTATGGAGACACTGAAGCTTTCTTT. It codes for CASSRDRASYGDTEAFF.

This clonotype has at least ten counts. The CDR3 is CASSSRDRGVLVETQYF. The CDR3 nucleotides are TGTGCCAGCAGCTCCCGGGACAGGGGGGTTTTAGTGGAGACCCAGTACTTC. This chain connects TRBV7-2 to TRBJ2-5; TRBD1 matches 11 bases. The germline gives CDR1 SGHTA, CDR2 FQGNSA. The CDR3 covers 17 residues. With 4 bases clipped from V and 5 bases from J, the junction kept 12 bases outside the gene matches.

The chain recombines TRBV20-1 with TRBJ1-5; TRBD1 aligns across 11 bases. The CDR3 is 12 residues long. Germline trimming cut 6 bases from V and 7 bases from J; bases unmatched to any gene: 2. The germline V gene has CDR1 DFQATT and CDR2 SNEGSKA (reference sequence). The CDR3: CSAWDRGQPQHF. CDR3 in DNA: TGCAGTGCGTGGGACAGGGGGCAGCCCCAGCATTTT.

This clonotype has more than one count but fewer than ten. This chain links TRBV6-1 with TRBJ2-3; 9 nucleotides agree with TRBD1. V was clipped by 5 bases and J by 1 base; unmatched bases: 10. Germline V lookup: CDR1 MNHNS, CDR2 SASEGT. This CDR3 contains 17 residues. CDR3 in amino acids: CASSRIQGARGTDTQYF. The CDR3 DNA sequence: TGTGCCAGCAGTCGTATACAGGGGGCGCGGGGCACAGATACGCAGTATTTT.